These 14 T cell receptor beta chains originate from one sample sequenced in a study of monozygotic twins with inflammatory bowel disease. TCRdb reprocessed the 5' RACE reads and keeps a single row for each CDR3 protein, giving no DNA. This sample contains 200,000 to 250,000 distinct CDR3 sequences. The sequencing input was blood. The receptors were gathered from a human donor with ulcerative colitis or Crohn's disease, or a healthy co-twin of an affected twin (not recorded which).

J is TRBJ2-3 and V is TRBV15; lacking DNA, the TRBD1 call made by TCRdb goes unchecked. Germline V gene sequence: CDR1 LNHNV, CDR2 YYDKDF (reference sequence). CDR3 length: 15 amino acids. The CDR3 reads CATTEGQSSTDTQYF.

The chain is built from TRBV6-5 and TRBJ2-1; the TCRdb call, TRBD1, lacks DNA for checking. CDR1 and CDR2 from the germline V gene are MNHEY and SVGAGI. The CDR3 has 13 residues. CDR3: CASTIPGRNEQFF.

The CDR3 here is CSVARDRVGTEAFF. The V call is TRBV29-1, the J call TRBJ1-1; TCRdb calls TRBD1, which cannot be checked without DNA. The germline gives CDR1 SQVTM, CDR2 ANQGSEA. The CDR3 loop spans 14 amino acids.

The V and J genes are TRBV19 and TRBJ1-4; as DNA is missing, the TRBD1 call by TCRdb cannot be tested. The CDR3 consists of 12 residues. The germline CDR1 and CDR2 sequences are LNHDA and SQIVND (reference sequence). The CDR3 protein is CASLNRGEKLFF.

V is TRBV7-2 and J is TRBJ1-4; TCRdb names TRBD1, which stays unverified in the absence of DNA. The CDR3 totals 14 residues. Per the germline V gene, CDR1 is SGHTA and CDR2 is FQGNSA. The CDR3 reads CASSLGQFNEKLFF. Together with reference TRBV7-2 and TRBJ1-4, the CDR3 gives the full variable domain: GAGVSQSPSNKVTEKGKDVELRCDPISGHTALYWYRQSLGQGLEFLIYFQGNSAPDKSGLPSDRFSAERTGGSVSTLTIQRTQQEDSAVYLCASSLGQFNEKLFFGSGTQLSVL.

The V gene is TRBV6-2 or TRBV6-3, the J gene TRBJ2-7; TCRdb's assignment of TRBD2 cannot be checked, as there is no DNA. Germline CDR1 is MNHEY and CDR2 is SVGEGT. This CDR3 region has 11 residues. This chain's CDR3 is CASSQGGEQYF.

V and J are TRBV5-1 and TRBJ1-6; lacking DNA, the TRBD1 call made by TCRdb goes unchecked. Germline-derived CDR1 and CDR2 are SGHRS and YFSETQ. CDR3 length: 16 residues. The CDR3 sequence: CASSLGGQGAASPLHF.

This sequence joins TRBV7-2 and TRBJ1-1; TCRdb indicates TRBD1, and absent DNA this call remains unverified. The length of the CDR3 is 15 residues. Germline-derived CDR1 and CDR2 are SGHTA and FQGNSA. CDR3 sequence reads: CASSPQTGQTTEAFF.

The chain employs TRBV5-1 and TRBJ2-1; TCRdb picks TRBD1, but there is no DNA to check that call. The CDR3 consists of 16 residues. Germline V gives CDR1 SGHRS, CDR2 YFSETQ. CDR3: CASSLRQGASYNEQFF.

The chain uses TRBV2 and TRBJ1-3. Germline assignment: CDR1 SNHLY and CDR2 FYNNEI. This CDR3 contains 16 residues. CDR3 sequence reads: CASSTRTTSSGNTIYF. Full variable domain (missing parts from reference TRBV2 and TRBJ1-3): EPEVTQTPSHQVTQMGQEVILRCVPISNHLYFYWYRQILGQKVEFLVSFYNNEISEKSEIFDDQFSVERPDGSNFTLKIRSTKLEDSAMYFCASSTRTTSSGNTIYFGEGSWLTVV.

This chain links TRBV6-5 with TRBJ2-7; the TCRdb D gene call, TRBD1, has no DNA to confirm it. The germline V gene has CDR1 MNHEY and CDR2 SVGAGI. The CDR3 has 14 residues. The CDR3 here is CASSYSGQYYEQYF.

The CDR3 sequence: CASSQDTPRGDLNTGELFF. The V call is TRBV4-2, the J call TRBJ2-2; there is no DNA to check the TCRdb D call of TRBD2. CDR3 length: 19 amino acids. Germline-derived CDR1 and CDR2 are LGHNA and YNFKEQ.

The chain joins TRBV7-2 to TRBJ2-1; no DNA is available, so the TRBD1 call from TCRdb remains unchecked. The CDR3 consists of 15 residues. CDR1 and CDR2 from the germline V gene are SGHTA and FQGNSA. The CDR3 loop reads CASSLMSRWGNEQFF.

The CDR3 region is CASSLPSSGANVLTF. V usage is TRBV5-1 and J usage is TRBJ2-6. Looked up from germline, CDR1 is SGHRS and CDR2 is YFSETQ. The CDR3 spans 15 residues.